Presented here are 4 T cell receptor beta chains from one specimen sequenced in a study of T cells after yellow fever vaccination (dated by TCRdb to the late 2010s). The sample's treatment or condition, from its label and the paper: live attenuated yellow fever vaccine strain. The library was produced with 5' RACE. TCRdb lists the instrument as Illumina HiSeq 2500. TCRdb itself trimmed the public reads at Q25 with fastp, ran MiXCR and retained productive beta chains. CDR3 protein sequences are deduplicated, and each keeps its most common genes and DNA. The sample data list more than 250,000 distinct CDR3 sequences, and about 6.9% of these were observed just once. The ten largest clonotypes hold around 17% of the sample. Here the sequenced sample was PBMCs, taken about 49 days after the first yellow fever vaccination. These TCRs come from a man between 18 and 29 years old who received the YFV17D yellow fever vaccine.

There are a few counts of this clonotype. The V and J genes are TRBV5-6 and TRBJ2-3; D may be TRBD2 (7 bases). The V gene's germline CDR1 is SGHDT and CDR2 YYEEEE. The CDR3 has 13 amino acids. Trimming shortened V by 7 bases and J by 2 bases, and 11 bases separated the two germline ends. CDR3 DNA sequence: TGTGCCAGCGCGGGGGCGCCCACAGATACGCAGTATTTT. Amino acids: CASAGAPTDTQYF. The complete variable domain, with remaining parts taken from reference TRBV5-6 and TRBJ2-3, reads DAGVTQSPTHLIKTRGQQVTLRCSPKSGHDTVSWYQQALGQGPQFIFQYYEEEERQRGNFPDRFSGHQFPNYSSELNVNALLLGDSALYLCASAGAPTDTQYFGPGTRLTVL.

This clonotype has just a few counts. The genes are TRBV5-1 and TRBJ1-1, with D possibly being TRBD1 (6 bases). This CDR3 has 20 amino acids. V lost 1 base, J lost 1 base, and 26 bases lay in between. Looked up from germline, CDR1 is SGHRS and CDR2 is YFSETQ. The CDR3 is CASSLLLQGKFLTKNTEAFF. The DNA for the CDR3 is TGCGCCAGCAGCTTGCTCCTTCAGGGGAAATTCCTCACCAAGAACACTGAAGCTTTCTTT.

The chain recombines TRBV9 with TRBJ2-3, with TRBD2 matching 8 bases. CDR1 and CDR2 (germline): SGDLS, YYNGEE. This CDR3 spans 15 amino acids. With V trimmed by 3 bases and J by 1 base, 4 bases remained unmatched. The CDR3 loop reads CASSAGLGGTDTQYF. The DNA for the CDR3 is TGTGCCAGCAGCGCGGGACTAGGGGGCACAGATACGCAGTATTTT.

This clonotype was recorded many times. DNA of the CDR3: TGTGCCAGCAGCCAAGAGGCTAGCGGAAGCACAGATACGCAGTATTTT. This sequence encodes CASSQEASGSTDTQYF. The chain carries TRBV3-1 and TRBJ2-3, with 7 bases identical to TRBD2. Germline V gene lookup returns CDR1 LGHDT and CDR2 YNNKEL (reference sequence). V lost 0 bases and J lost 0; bases outside the gene matches: 3. The CDR3 spans 16 residues.